This TCR beta chain was found in a study of naive and memory T cell subsets. The study's findings and limits: Clonotypes here are unpaired alpha or beta chain sequences. TCR counts from RNA may reflect activation-linked expression changes. Findings for naive and memory subsets could not be checked against ground truth.

Trimming left V 2 bases short and J 2 bases short, with 10 bases between. The CDR3 totals 13 residues. Per germline, CDR1 SQVTM and CDR2 ANQGSEA. This clonotype has a handful of counts. Its antigen is not identified. Both TRBC1 and TRBC2 were covered by a beta constant-region primer of two equimolar oligonucleotides. The ligated cDNA underwent four PCR rounds using SP2 and nested alpha and beta constant-region primers. TCRdb reprocessed the UMI-ligation and nested PCR reads with MiXCR, giving one entry per CDR3 protein. Here the sample spans 85,000 or so distinct CDR3 sequences, about 10% being singletons. CMV status came from CD4+ T cell IFNgamma after overnight CMV lysate stimulation of fresh PBMCs.

What was sequenced was naive CD8+ T cells from blood. This receptor was identified in a human donor in good health. The chain uses TRBV29-1 and TRBJ2-7; D unresolved. The CDR3 loop reads CSVEFQDTYEQYF. CDR3 DNA sequence: TGCAGCGTTGAATTCCAGGATACCTACGAGCAGTACTTC.